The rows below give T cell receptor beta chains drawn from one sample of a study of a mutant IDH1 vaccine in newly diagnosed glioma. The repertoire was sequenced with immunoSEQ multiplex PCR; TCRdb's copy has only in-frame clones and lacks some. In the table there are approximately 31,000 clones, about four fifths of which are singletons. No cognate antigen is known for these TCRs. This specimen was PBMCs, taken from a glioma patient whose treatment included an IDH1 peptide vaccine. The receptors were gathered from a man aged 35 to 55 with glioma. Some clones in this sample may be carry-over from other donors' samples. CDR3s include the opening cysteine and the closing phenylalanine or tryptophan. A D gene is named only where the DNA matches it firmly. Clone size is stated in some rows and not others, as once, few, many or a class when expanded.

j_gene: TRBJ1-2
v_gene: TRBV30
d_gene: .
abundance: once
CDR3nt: TGTGCCTGGAGTTTACTGGGGCGGAACTATGGCTACACCTTC
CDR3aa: CAWSLLGRNYGYTF

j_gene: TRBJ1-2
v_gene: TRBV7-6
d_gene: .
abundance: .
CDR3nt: TGTGCCAGCAGCGCAGGGTATGGCTACACCTTC
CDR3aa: CASSAGYGYTF

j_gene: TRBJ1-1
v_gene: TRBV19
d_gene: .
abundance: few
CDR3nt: TGTGCCAGTAGTATCGGTGGTGGAGGCACTGAAGCTTTCTTT
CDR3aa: CASSIGGGGTEAFF

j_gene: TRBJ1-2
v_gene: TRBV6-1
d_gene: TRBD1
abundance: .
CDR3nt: TGTGCCAGCACTAAGGACAGGATATATGGCTACACCTTC
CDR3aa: CASTKDRIYGYTF

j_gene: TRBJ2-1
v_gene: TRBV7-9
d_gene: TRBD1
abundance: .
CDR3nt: TGTGCCAGCAGCTTAATGGGACAGGGCTACAATGAGCAGTTCTTC
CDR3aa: CASSLMGQGYNEQFF

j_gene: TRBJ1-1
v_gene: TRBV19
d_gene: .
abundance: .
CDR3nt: TGTGCCAGTACCCCGGGTAGAGCGAGCACTGAAGCTTTCTTT
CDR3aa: CASTPGRASTEAFF

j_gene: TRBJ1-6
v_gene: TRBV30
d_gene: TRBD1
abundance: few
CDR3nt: TGTGCCTGGGTAACAGGGGCTGGGTCACCCCTCCACTTT
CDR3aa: CAWVTGAGSPLHF

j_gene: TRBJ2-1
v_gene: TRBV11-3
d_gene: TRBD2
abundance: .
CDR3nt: TGTGCCAGCAGCTTGAGGACTAGCGGGGTATACAATGAGCAGTTCTTC
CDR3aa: CASSLRTSGVYNEQFF

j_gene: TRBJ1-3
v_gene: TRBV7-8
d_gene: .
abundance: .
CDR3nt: TGTGCCAGCAGCTTGTGGGCTGGGGGAAACACCATATATTTT
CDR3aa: CASSLWAGGNTIYF

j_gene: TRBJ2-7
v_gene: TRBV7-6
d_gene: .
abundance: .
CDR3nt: TGTGCCAGCAGCTTTCCAGGGAGAGAGCAGTACTTC
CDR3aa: CASSFPGREQYF

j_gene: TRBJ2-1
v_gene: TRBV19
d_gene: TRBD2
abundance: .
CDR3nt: TGTGCCAGCACACTAGCGGGGCCATACAATGAGCAGTTCTTC
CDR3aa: CASTLAGPYNEQFF

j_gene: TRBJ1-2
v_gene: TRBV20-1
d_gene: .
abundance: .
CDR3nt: TGCAGTGCTGGACAGAACTATGGCTACACCTTC
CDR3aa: CSAGQNYGYTF

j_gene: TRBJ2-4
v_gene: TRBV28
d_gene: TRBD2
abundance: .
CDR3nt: TGTGCCAGCAGCAGCCCGACGGGGGGGGACATTCAGTACTTC
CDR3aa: CASSSPTGGDIQYF

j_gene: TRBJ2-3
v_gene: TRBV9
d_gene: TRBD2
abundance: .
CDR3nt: TGTGCCAGCAGCCTCGTAGCGGGGGGGGCAGATACGCAGTATTTT
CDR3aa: CASSLVAGGADTQYF

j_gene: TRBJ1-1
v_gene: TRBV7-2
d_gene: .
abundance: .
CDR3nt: TGTGCCAGCAGCTTAGTAGTCCTGAACACTGAAGCTTTCTTT
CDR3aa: CASSLVVLNTEAFF

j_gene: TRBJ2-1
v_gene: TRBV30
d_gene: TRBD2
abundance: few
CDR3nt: TGTGCCTGGGGACTAGCGGGGGGCTACAATGAGCAGTTCTTC
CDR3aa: CAWGLAGGYNEQFF

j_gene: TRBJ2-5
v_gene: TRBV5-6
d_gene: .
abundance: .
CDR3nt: TGTGCCAGCAGCCTAAGGACAGCGACCTACCAAGAGACCCAGTACTTC
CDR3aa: CASSLRTATYQETQYF

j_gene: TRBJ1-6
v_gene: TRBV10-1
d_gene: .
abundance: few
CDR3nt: TGCGCCAGCAGCGGAATGGACAGTCAATCACCCCTCCACTTT
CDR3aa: CASSGMDSQSPLHF

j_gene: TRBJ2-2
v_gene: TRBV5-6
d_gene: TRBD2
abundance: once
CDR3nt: TGTGCCAGCAGCTTAGCGGGGGGGCCAAGCACCGGGGAGCTGTTTTTT
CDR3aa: CASSLAGGPSTGELFF

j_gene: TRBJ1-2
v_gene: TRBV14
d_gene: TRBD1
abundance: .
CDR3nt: TGTGCCAGCAGCCAAATAGGGGGCTTTGATGGCTACACCTTC
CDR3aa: CASSQIGGFDGYTF

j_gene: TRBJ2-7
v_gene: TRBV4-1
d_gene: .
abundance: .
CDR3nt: TGCGCCAGCAGCCAAGATAGGGGTTACGAGCAGTACTTC
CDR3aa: CASSQDRGYEQYF

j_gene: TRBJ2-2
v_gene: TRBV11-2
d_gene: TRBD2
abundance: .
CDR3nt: TGTGCCAGCAGCTTACTACGGGGGGGTAACACCGGGGAGCTGTTTTTT
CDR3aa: CASSLLRGGNTGELFF

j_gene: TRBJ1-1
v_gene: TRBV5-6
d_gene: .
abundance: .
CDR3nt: TGTGCCAGCAGCCGGCGAGGACACAACACCTACGGGTTAGCTTTCTTT
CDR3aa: CASSRRGHNTYGLAFF

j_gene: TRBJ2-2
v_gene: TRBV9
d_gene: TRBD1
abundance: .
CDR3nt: TGTGCCAGCAGCGCGGCCGGGACAGGAGATAACACCGGGGAGCTGTTTTTT
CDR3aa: CASSAAGTGDNTGELFF

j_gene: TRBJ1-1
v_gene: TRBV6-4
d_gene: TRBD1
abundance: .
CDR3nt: TGTGCCAGCAGCACAGGGGACGGTAGCACTGAAGCTTTCTTT
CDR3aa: CASSTGDGSTEAFF

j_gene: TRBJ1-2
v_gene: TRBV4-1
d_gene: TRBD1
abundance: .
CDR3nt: TGCGCCAGCAGCCAGGACAGGGGGCAGAATGGCTACACCTTC
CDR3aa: CASSQDRGQNGYTF

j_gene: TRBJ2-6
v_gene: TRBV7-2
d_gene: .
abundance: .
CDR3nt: TGTGCCAGCAGCTTAAAGGCCACAGGGACCTCTGGGGCCAACGTCCTGACTTTC
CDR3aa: CASSLKATGTSGANVLTF